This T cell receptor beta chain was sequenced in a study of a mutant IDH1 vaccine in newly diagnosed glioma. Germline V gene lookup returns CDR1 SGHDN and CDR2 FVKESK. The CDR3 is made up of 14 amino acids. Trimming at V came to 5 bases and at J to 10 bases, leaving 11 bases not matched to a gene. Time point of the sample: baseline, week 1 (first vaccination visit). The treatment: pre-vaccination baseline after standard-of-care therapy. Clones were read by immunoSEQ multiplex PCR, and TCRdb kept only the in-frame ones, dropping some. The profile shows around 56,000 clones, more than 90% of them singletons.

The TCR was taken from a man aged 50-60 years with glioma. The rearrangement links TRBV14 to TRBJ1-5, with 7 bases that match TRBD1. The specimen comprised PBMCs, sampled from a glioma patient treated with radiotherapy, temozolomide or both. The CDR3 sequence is CASSYRDSARPQHF. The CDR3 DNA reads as TGTGCCAGCAGCTACCGGGACAGTGCACGTCCCCAGCATTTT.